These T cell receptor beta chains were read from a single sample in a study of identical twins. MiXCR was run by TCRdb on the 5' RACE reads, yielding one entry per CDR3 protein. Here the sample spans about 530,000 distinct CDR3 sequences, around 22% being singletons. These records were also assigned to another study, of yellow fever vaccine responses in identical twins.

The sequencing sample was made of CD4+ T cells sorted from blood. These receptors all come from a woman under 30 in good health. Each CDR3 is given with its conserved first and last residue. A D gene is named only where the DNA matches it firmly. Expanded clones get a size class; other rows say once, few or many, or leave the size out.

>TRBJ2-2|16|TRBD1|few|TRBV6-5
CASSLQGLMSTGELFF
TGTGCCAGCAGTTTACAGGGGCTTATGAGCACCGGGGAGCTGTTTTTT
>TRBJ2-3|15|TRBD2|.|TRBV6-5
CASSHGRTSGSEQYF
TGTGCCAGCAGTCACGGCAGGACTAGCGGGAGTGAGCAGTATTTT
>TRBJ1-2|15|TRBD1|few|TRBV5-5
CASSPGTGGDYGYTF
TGTGCCAGCAGCCCGGGGACAGGGGGAGACTATGGCTACACCTTC
>TRBJ2-5|17|.|.|TRBV5-8
CASSLGGRALGGETQYF
TGTGCCAGCAGCTTGGGGGGCCGGGCCCTCGGGGGAGAGACCCAGTACTTC
>TRBJ2-3|14|.|few|TRBV15
CATSTAAGRDTQYF
TGTGCCACCAGCACGGCAGCCGGAAGAGATACGCAGTATTTT
>TRBJ2-7|14|.|.|TRBV12-3/TRBV12-4
CASTKTRPDYEQYF
TGTGCCAGCACTAAGACTAGGCCCGACTACGAGCAGTACTTC
>TRBJ2-1|14|.|few|TRBV6-2/TRBV6-3
CASSPDTIYNEQFF
TGTGCCAGCAGCCCCGACACTATCTACAATGAGCAGTTCTTC
>TRBJ2-3|16|TRBD2|few|TRBV7-2
CASTQEGLAGVDTQYF
TGTGCCAGCACCCAAGAGGGGCTAGCGGGAGTGGATACGCAGTATTTT
>TRBJ1-5|15|.|.|TRBV16
CASSQSGHPNQPQHF
TGTGCCAGCAGCCAATCCGGACACCCTAATCAGCCCCAGCATTTT
>TRBJ2-2|14|TRBD2|.|TRBV7-7
CASSSGTSGGKLFF
TGTGCCAGCAGCTCAGGGACTAGCGGAGGGAAGCTGTTTTTT
>TRBJ2-5|13|.|few|TRBV11-2
CASNGDTTSTQYF
TGTGCCAGCAACGGGGACACCACGTCGACCCAGTACTTC
>TRBJ2-1|17|TRBD1|.|TRBV20-1
CSARAEDRSNSYNEQFF
TGCAGTGCTAGAGCGGAGGACAGGAGCAACTCCTACAATGAGCAGTTCTTC
>TRBJ2-7|15|TRBD1|few|TRBV18
CASSSTGTGGYEQYF
TGTGCCAGCTCAAGCACCGGGACAGGGGGCTACGAGCAGTACTTC
>TRBJ2-1|15|TRBD2|many|TRBV12-3/TRBV12-4
CASRRTSGAYNEQFF
TGTGCCAGCAGACGGACTAGCGGGGCCTACAATGAGCAGTTCTTC
>TRBJ2-3|14|.|.|TRBV20-1
CSARVVGRTDTQYF
TGCAGTGCTAGAGTGGTGGGAAGGACAGATACGCAGTATTTT
>TRBJ1-1|13|.|.|TRBV2
CASPSPENTEAFF
TGTGCCAGCCCCTCCCCCGAAAACACTGAAGCTTTCTTT
>TRBJ2-7|13|TRBD2|few|TRBV29-1
CSVKRERSYEQYF
TGCAGCGTTAAGCGGGAGAGGTCCTACGAGCAGTACTTC
>TRBJ2-2|13|.|few|TRBV6-2/TRBV6-3
CASRKLNTGELFF
TGTGCCAGCAGAAAACTGAACACCGGGGAGCTGTTTTTT
>TRBJ2-2|17|TRBD1|few|TRBV6-1
CASRHPRQGIHTGELFF
TGTGCCAGCAGGCACCCGCGACAGGGGATCCACACCGGGGAGCTGTTTTTT
>TRBJ2-5|15|.|.|TRBV5-6
CASSKRQGGGETQYF
TGTGCCAGCAGCAAACGACAGGGAGGTGGAGAGACCCAGTACTTC
>TRBJ2-3|14|.|few|TRBV15
CATRPGRSTDTQYF
TGTGCCACCAGGCCCGGGAGAAGCACAGATACGCAGTATTTT
>TRBJ1-2|14|TRBD1|few|TRBV7-9
CASSLADRVNGYTF
TGTGCCAGCAGCTTGGCGGACAGGGTCAATGGCTACACCTTC
>TRBJ2-5|13|TRBD2|few|TRBV20-1
CSAERGGRETQYF
TGCAGTGCAGAGCGGGGGGGCCGAGAGACCCAGTACTTC
>TRBJ2-3|16|.|.|TRBV15
CATSRASGFLPDTQYF
TGTGCCACCAGCAGAGCTTCAGGGTTTCTTCCAGATACGCAGTATTTT
>TRBJ2-2|15|TRBD1|few|TRBV5-1
CASSATGSNTGELFF
TGCGCCAGCAGCGCGACAGGGTCGAACACCGGGGAGCTGTTTTTT
>TRBJ2-2|13|TRBD1|.|TRBV12-3/TRBV12-4
CASSQGVSGELFF
TGTGCCAGCAGCCAGGGGGTGAGCGGGGAGCTGTTTTTT
>TRBJ2-3|12|.|.|TRBV20-1
CSARVLADTQYF
TGCAGTGCTAGAGTACTAGCAGATACGCAGTATTTT
>TRBJ2-5|15|.|.|TRBV6-5
CASSYSRAGLETQYF
TGTGCCAGCAGTTACTCTCGGGCGGGGCTTGAGACCCAGTACTTC
>TRBJ2-1|15|.|few|TRBV10-3
CAISSSGTEGDEQFF
TGTGCCATCAGCAGCTCCGGGACGGAGGGCGATGAGCAGTTCTTC
>TRBJ2-7|14|TRBD2|many|TRBV3-1
CASSPWLAGGEQYF
TGTGCCAGCAGCCCTTGGCTAGCGGGAGGTGAGCAGTACTTC
>TRBJ2-3|16|.|.|TRBV7-6
CASSLDGTGPTDTQYF
TGTGCCAGCAGCTTAGATGGGACGGGCCCCACAGATACGCAGTATTTT
>TRBJ2-7|13|.|few|TRBV28
CASKRTVTYEQYF
TGTGCCAGCAAGCGGACCGTTACCTACGAGCAGTACTTC
>TRBJ1-6|14|.|.|TRBV12-3/TRBV12-4
CASSQFGEVSPLHF
TGTGCCAGCAGCCAATTTGGGGAAGTCTCACCCCTCCACTTT
>TRBJ2-7|13|.|.|TRBV10-3
CAIKGGGRYEQYF
TGTGCCATCAAGGGAGGGGGACGGTACGAGCAGTACTTC
>TRBJ2-2|13|.|many|TRBV12-3/TRBV12-4
CASSPSDTGELFF
TGTGCCAGCAGTCCCTCGGACACCGGGGAGCTGTTTTTT
>TRBJ2-3|14|TRBD2|.|TRBV29-1
CSVDASGSADTQYF
TGCAGCGTTGACGCTAGCGGGAGTGCGGATACGCAGTATTTT
>TRBJ2-2|15|.|.|TRBV9
CASSPTDRYTGELFF
TGTGCCAGCAGCCCCACCGACAGATACACCGGGGAGCTGTTTTTT
>TRBJ1-5|12|.|.|TRBV12-3/TRBV12-4
CASSTPEGPQHF
TGTGCCAGCAGCACGCCTGAGGGGCCCCAGCATTTT
>TRBJ1-1|13|.|few|TRBV18
CASELRGNTEAFF
TGTGCCAGCGAACTGAGGGGGAACACTGAAGCTTTCTTT
>TRBJ2-1|13|TRBD1|few|TRBV5-6
CASSLNRGSEQFF
TGTGCCAGCAGCTTGAACAGGGGTAGTGAGCAGTTCTTC
>TRBJ2-2|14|TRBD1|few|TRBV12-3/TRBV12-4
CASSPTGHTGELFF
TGTGCCAGCAGTCCGACAGGGCACACCGGGGAGCTGTTTTTT
>TRBJ2-1|16|TRBD2|.|TRBV11-2
CASSRTSGSGGNEQFF
TGTGCCAGCAGCAGGACTAGCGGGAGTGGAGGGAATGAGCAGTTCTTC
>TRBJ1-1|16|.|.|TRBV28
CASRDGMWDANTEAFF
TGTGCCAGCAGAGATGGCATGTGGGACGCGAACACTGAAGCTTTCTTT